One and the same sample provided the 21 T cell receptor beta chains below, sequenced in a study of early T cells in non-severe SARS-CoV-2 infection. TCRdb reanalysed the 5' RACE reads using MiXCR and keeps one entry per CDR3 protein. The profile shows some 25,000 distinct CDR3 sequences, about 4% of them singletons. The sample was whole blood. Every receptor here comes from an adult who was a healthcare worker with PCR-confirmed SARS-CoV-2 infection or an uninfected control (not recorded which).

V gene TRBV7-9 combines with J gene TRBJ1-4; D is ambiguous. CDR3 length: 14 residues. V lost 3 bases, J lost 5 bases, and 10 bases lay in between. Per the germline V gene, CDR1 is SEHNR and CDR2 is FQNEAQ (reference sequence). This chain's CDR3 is CASSFHEFNEKLFF. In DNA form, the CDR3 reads TGTGCCAGCAGCTTCCACGAGTTCAATGAAAAACTGTTTTTT.

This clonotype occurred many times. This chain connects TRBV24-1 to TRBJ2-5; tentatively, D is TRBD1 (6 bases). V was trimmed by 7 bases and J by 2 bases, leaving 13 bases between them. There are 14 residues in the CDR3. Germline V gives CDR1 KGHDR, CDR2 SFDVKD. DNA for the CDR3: TGTGCCACCAGCAATACAGGGAGACAAGAGACCCAGTACTTC. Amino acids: CATSNTGRQETQYF.

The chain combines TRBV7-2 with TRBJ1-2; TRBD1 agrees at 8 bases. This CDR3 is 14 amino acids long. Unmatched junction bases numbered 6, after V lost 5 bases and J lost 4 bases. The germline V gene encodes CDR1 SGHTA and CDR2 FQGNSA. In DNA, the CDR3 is TGTGCCAGCAGCCTATGGACAGGGCCCTATGGCTACACCTTC. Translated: CASSLWTGPYGYTF.

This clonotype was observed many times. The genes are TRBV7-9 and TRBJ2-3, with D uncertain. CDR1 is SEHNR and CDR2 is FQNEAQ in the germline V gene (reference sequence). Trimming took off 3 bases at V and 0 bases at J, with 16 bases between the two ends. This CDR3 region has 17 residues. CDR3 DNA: TGTGCCAGCAGCTTGCCTGTAGGGTTACTTAGCACAGATACGCAGTATTTT. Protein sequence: CASSLPVGLLSTDTQYF.

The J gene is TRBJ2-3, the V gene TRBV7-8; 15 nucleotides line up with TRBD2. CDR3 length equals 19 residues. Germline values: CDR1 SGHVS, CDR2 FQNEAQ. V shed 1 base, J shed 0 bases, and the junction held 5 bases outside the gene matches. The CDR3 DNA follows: TGTGCCAGCAGCTTAGGACTAGGACTAGCGGGAGGGAGCACAGATACGCAGTATTTT. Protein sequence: CASSLGLGLAGGSTDTQYF.

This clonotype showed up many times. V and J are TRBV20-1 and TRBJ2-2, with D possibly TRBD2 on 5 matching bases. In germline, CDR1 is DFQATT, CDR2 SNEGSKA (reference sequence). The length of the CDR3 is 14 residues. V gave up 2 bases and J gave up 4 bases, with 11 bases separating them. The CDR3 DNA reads TGCAGTGCTAGATGGGCCGGGGTCACCGGGGAGCTGTTTTTT. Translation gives CSARWAGVTGELFF.

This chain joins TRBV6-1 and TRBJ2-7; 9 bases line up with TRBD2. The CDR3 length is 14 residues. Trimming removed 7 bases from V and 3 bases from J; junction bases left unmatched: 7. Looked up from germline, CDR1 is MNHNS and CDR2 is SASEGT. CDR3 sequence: CASNEIAGDYEQYF. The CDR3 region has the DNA TGTGCCAGCAATGAGATAGCGGGAGACTACGAGCAGTACTTC.

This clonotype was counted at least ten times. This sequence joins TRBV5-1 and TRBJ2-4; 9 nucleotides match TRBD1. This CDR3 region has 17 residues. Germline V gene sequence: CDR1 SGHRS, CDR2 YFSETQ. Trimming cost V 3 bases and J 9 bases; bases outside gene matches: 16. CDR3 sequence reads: CASSSQPPTGGAGIQYF. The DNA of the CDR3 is TGCGCCAGCAGCTCGCAACCCCCGACAGGGGGTGCTGGCATTCAGTACTTC. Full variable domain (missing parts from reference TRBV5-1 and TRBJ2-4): KAGVTQTPRYLIKTRGQQVTLSCSPISGHRSVSWYQQTPGQGLQFLFEYFSETQRNKGNFPGRFSGRQFSNSRSEMNVSTLELGDSALYLCASSSQPPTGGAGIQYFGAGTRLSVL.

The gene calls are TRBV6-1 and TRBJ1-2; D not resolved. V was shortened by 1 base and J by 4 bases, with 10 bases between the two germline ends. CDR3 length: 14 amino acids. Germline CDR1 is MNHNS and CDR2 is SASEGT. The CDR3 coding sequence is TGTGCCAGCAGTGAAGGAAACAGCGTCTATGGCTACACCTTC. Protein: CASSEGNSVYGYTF.

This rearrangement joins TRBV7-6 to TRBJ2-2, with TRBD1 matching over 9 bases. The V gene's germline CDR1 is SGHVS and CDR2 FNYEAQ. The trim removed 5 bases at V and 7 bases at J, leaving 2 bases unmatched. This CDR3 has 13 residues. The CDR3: CASSHRGLGELFF. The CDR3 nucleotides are TGTGCCAGCAGCCACAGGGGGCTCGGGGAGCTGTTTTTT.

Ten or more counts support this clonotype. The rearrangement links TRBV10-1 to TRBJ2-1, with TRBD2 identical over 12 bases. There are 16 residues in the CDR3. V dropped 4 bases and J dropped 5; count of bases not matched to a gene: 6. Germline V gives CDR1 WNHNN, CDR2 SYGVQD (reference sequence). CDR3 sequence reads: CASSGMTSGRDNEQFF. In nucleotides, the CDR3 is TGCGCCAGCAGTGGGATGACTAGCGGGAGAGACAATGAGCAGTTCTTC.

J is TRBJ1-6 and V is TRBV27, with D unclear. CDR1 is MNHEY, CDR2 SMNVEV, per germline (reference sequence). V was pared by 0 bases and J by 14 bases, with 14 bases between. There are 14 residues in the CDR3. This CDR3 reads CASSLSQPLSSLHF. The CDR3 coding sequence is TGTGCCAGCAGTTTATCCCAACCTCTTTCCTCCCTCCACTTT.

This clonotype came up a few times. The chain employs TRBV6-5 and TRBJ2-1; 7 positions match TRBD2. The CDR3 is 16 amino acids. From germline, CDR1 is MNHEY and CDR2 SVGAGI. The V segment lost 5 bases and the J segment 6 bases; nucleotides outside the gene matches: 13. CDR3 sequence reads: CASSLLVTSAGNEQFF. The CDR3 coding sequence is TGTGCCAGCAGTCTTCTAGTAACTAGCGCGGGCAATGAGCAGTTCTTC.

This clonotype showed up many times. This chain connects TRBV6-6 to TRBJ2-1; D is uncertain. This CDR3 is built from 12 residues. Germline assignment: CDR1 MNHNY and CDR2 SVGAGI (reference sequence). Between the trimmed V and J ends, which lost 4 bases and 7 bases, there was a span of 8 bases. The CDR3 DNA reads TGTGCCAGCAGTTCTAACTCAAATGAGCAGTTCTTC. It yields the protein CASSSNSNEQFF.

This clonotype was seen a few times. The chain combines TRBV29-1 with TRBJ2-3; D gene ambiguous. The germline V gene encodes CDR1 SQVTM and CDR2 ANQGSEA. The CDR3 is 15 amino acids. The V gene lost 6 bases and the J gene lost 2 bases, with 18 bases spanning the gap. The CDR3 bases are TGCAGCGTGGCCCATCGGGCTTCCGTCACAGATACGCAGTATTTT. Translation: CSVAHRASVTDTQYF.

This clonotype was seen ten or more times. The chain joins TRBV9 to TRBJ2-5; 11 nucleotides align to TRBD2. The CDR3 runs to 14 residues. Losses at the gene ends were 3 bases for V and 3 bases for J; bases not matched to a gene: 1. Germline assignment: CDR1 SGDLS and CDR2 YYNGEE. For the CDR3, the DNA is TGTGCCAGCAGCGAGGGACTAGCGGAAGAGACCCAGTACTTC. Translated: CASSEGLAEETQYF.

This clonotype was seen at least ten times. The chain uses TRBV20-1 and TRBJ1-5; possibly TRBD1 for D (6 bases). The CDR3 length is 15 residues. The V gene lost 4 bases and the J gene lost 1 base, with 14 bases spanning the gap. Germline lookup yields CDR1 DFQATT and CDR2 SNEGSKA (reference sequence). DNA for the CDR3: TGCAGTGCTAACGTGGGGGCGCAAAGCAATCAGCCCCAGCATTTT. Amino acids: CSANVGAQSNQPQHF.

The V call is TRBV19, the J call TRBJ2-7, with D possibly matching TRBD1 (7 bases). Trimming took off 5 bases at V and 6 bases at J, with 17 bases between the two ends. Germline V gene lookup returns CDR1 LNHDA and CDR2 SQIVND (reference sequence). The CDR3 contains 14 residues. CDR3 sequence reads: CASSAGQPGCEQYF. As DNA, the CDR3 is TGTGCCAGTAGTGCGGGACAGCCAGGATGCGAGCAGTACTTC.

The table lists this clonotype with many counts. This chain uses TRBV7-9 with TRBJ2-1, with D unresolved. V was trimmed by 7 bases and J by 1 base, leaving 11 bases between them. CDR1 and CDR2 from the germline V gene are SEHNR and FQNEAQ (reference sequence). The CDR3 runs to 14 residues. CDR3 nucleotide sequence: TGTGCCAGCACTCTCTCGGCTTCCTACAATGAGCAGTTCTTC. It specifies CASTLSASYNEQFF.

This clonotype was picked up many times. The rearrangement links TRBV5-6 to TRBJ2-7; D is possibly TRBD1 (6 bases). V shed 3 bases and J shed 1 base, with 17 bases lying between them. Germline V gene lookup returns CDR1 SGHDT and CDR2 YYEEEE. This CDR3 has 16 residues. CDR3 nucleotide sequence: TGTGCCAGCAGCTCCCAAAGACAGGAGAGATCCTACGAGCAGTACTTC. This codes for CASSSQRQERSYEQYF.

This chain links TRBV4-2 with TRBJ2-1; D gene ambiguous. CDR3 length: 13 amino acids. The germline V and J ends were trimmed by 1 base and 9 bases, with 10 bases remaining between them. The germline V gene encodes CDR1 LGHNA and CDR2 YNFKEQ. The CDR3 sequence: CASSQVQRGEQFF. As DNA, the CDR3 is TGTGCCAGCAGCCAAGTGCAGCGAGGTGAGCAGTTCTTC.